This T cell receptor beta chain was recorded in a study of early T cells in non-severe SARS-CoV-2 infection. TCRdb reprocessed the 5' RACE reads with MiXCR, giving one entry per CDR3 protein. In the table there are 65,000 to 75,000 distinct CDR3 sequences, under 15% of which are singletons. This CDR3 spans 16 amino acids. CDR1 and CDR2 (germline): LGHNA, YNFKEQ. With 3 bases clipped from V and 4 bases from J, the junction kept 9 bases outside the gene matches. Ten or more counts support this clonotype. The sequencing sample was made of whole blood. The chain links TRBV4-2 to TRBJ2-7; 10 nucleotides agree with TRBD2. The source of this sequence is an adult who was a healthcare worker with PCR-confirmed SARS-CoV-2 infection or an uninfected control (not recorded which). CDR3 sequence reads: CASSHLAGAFPYEQYF. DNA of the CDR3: TGTGCCAGCAGCCATCTAGCGGGGGCCTTTCCTTACGAGCAGTACTTC.